The text below deals with one TCR beta chain. This sample stems from a study of OX40 agonist ivuxolimab in advanced cancers. Between the trimmed V and J ends, which lost 5 bases and 3 bases, there was a span of 11 bases. CDR1 and CDR2 from the germline V gene are SEHNR and FQNEAQ (reference sequence). CDR3 size: 14 residues. The repertoire was sequenced with immunoSEQ multiplex PCR; TCRdb's copy has only in-frame clones and lacks some. The sample has around 76,000 clones; roughly 88% are singletons. The J gene is TRBJ1-3, the V gene TRBV7-9, with a possible D match to TRBD1 (5 bases). The receptor comes from an adult with an advanced solid tumor such as melanoma, head and neck, liver or kidney cancer. Sequencing was performed on CD4+ or CD8+ T cells sorted from blood, taken in a trial of the OX40 agonist ivuxolimab. This chain's CDR3 is CASSPREVGNTIYF. The CDR3 DNA sequence: TGTGCCAGCAGCCCCAGGGAGGTTGGAAACACCATATATTTT.